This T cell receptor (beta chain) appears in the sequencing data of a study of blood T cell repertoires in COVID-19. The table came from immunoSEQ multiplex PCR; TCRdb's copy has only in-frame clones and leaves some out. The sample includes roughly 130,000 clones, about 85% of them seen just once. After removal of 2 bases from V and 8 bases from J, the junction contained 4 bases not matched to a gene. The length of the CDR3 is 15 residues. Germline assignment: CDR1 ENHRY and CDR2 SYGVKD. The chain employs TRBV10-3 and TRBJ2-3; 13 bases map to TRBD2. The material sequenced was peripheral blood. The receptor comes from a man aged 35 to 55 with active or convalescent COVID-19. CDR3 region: CAISEITSGGVTQYF. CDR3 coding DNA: TGTGCCATCAGTGAGATCACTAGCGGGGGGGTTACGCAGTATTTT.